This T cell receptor beta chain comes out of a study of T cell changes during pregnancy in multiple sclerosis. TCRdb keeps only in-frame clones here, not all; method: immunoSEQ multiplex PCR. The sample has about 61,000 clones; about 87% are singletons. This receptor was identified in a female donor in good health, enrolled as a control in a pregnancy study. The sample in question was peripheral blood, obtained in the first trimester of pregnancy.

The DNA of the CDR3 is TGTGCCAGCATTGGGACAGGCCCGGTACTCAATGAGCAGTTCTTC. Its translation is CASIGTGPVLNEQFF. This chain joins TRBV5-8 and TRBJ2-1; TRBD1 agrees at 8 bases. The CDR3 consists of 15 residues. Germline assignment: CDR1 SGHTS and CDR2 YDEGEE. V lost 6 bases, J lost 6 bases, and 11 bases stayed unmatched.